This T cell receptor beta chain is from a study of T cell responses to AZD1222 COVID-19 vaccine. This clone was seen only a few times. Its antigen remains unknown. V trimming: 1 base; J trimming: 4 bases; junction bases outside the gene matches: 10. The CDR3 is 18 residues long. Germline assignment: CDR1 SGHTS and CDR2 YDEGEE. This table comes from immunoSEQ multiplex PCR, and its TCRdb copy is limited to in-frame clones, with some not included. Here the sample spans around 28,000 clones, 78% being singletons. Study results and caveats: Nearly half of spike-specific TCRs reportedly target variant regions that are unmutated in the B.1.351 and B.1.1.7 variants. Repertoire sampling was restricted to post-peak T cell response timepoints. Spike-specific TCR breadth and depth went up after people got two AZD1222 doses.

The sequencing used peripheral blood, collected on day 0 of AZD1222 vaccination. The chain couples TRBV5-8 to TRBJ2-3, with 12 bases lining up with TRBD2. The clonotype originates from an adult in good health. CDR3 sequence: CASSLNPTSGSIADTQYF. As DNA, the CDR3 is TGTGCCAGCAGCTTGAACCCGACTAGCGGGAGTATCGCAGATACGCAGTATTTT.